These 20 T cell receptor beta chains originate from one sample sequenced in a study of T cells after yellow fever vaccination. TCRdb itself ran the 5' RACE reads through MiXCR, one entry per CDR3 protein. The sample contains 300,000 to 350,000 distinct CDR3 sequences, around 3.9% of which appear only once. The material was PBMCs, obtained 5 days after the yellow fever booster vaccination. These receptors were obtained from a man aged 18-30 years who received the YFV17D yellow fever vaccine.

This clonotype was seen a handful of times. The chain joins TRBV14 to TRBJ2-5; maybe TRBD1 (5 bases). CDR3 length: 15 residues. CDR1 SGHDN and CDR2 FVKESK come from the germline V gene. The germline V and J ends were trimmed by 1 base and 1 base, with 10 bases remaining between them. Here the CDR3 DNA reads TGTGCCAGCAGCCAAGGTTACAGGCTCCAAGAGACCCAGTACTTC. Translated, it gives CASSQGYRLQETQYF.

This clonotype was detected only a few times. The J gene is TRBJ2-1, the V gene TRBV6-5, with a tentative D call TRBD1 (5 bases). Germline CDR1 MNHEY, CDR2 SVGAGI. V lost 6 bases and J 4 bases, leaving 16 bases between the germline ends. The CDR3 runs to 15 residues. DNA of the CDR3: TGTGCCAGCAGCTCCTTAGGGGCCGGGTACAATGAGCAGTTCTTC. Translating gives CASSSLGAGYNEQFF.

This clonotype was observed at least ten times. V usage is TRBV29-1 and J usage is TRBJ1-2; D might be TRBD1 (6 bases). The V and J ends lost 7 bases and 4 bases respectively, with 16 bases between them. CDR1 and CDR2 from the germline V gene are SQVTM and ANQGSEA. There are 13 residues in the CDR3. The CDR3 DNA reads as TGCAGCGACTCCAGGGGAGTAAGCTATGGCTACACCTTC. This encodes CSDSRGVSYGYTF.

The CDR3 DNA follows: TGTGCCAGCAGCGCTCATTCAGGCACCAGCAACTATGGCTACACCTTC. This encodes CASSAHSGTSNYGYTF. The chain links TRBV6-6 to TRBJ1-2, with D uncertain. Germline V gene sequence: CDR1 MNHNY, CDR2 SVGAGI (reference sequence). CDR3 size: 16 residues. V was clipped by 6 bases and J by 2 bases, with 19 bases between them.

This clonotype was observed many times. The rearrangement uses TRBV5-4 and TRBJ1-6, with 7 bases fitting TRBD1. Germline CDR1 SGHNT, CDR2 YYREEE (reference sequence). This CDR3 is 13 amino acids long. V shed 4 bases, J shed 7 bases, and the junction held 2 bases outside the gene matches. The CDR3, as DNA: TGTGCCAGCAGCCAGGACAGGAATTCACCCCTCCACTTT. Translation gives CASSQDRNSPLHF.

There are a few counts of this clonotype. The V gene is TRBV28, the J gene TRBJ2-3; TRBD2 agrees at 7 bases. V was clipped by 6 bases and J by 0 bases; unmatched bases: 12. The CDR3 is 17 amino acids. Germline V CDR1 and CDR2: MDHEN, SYDVKM. CDR3 bases: TGTGCCAGCAGGGGCCTGGGACTACACACCAGCACAGATACGCAGTATTTT. Its protein product is CASRGLGLHTSTDTQYF.

This clonotype came up a few times. J is TRBJ1-6 and V is TRBV7-2; tentatively, D is TRBD1 (6 bases). Trimming pared 5 bases from V and 9 bases from J, leaving 14 bases between. The CDR3 spans 14 residues. Germline-derived CDR1 and CDR2 are SGHTA and FQGNSA. The CDR3 DNA follows: TGTGCCAGCAGCCTGTGGGGGGGCTTTTCACCCCTCCACTTT. Residues: CASSLWGGFSPLHF.

Many counts were recorded for this clonotype. V gene TRBV4-1 combines with J gene TRBJ1-5, with unresolved D. The CDR3 extends over 14 amino acids. Germline V gene data show CDR1 as MGHRA and CDR2 as YSYEKL. Trimming left V 1 base short and J 7 bases short, with 11 bases between. The CDR3 nucleotides are TGCGCCAGCAGCCAAGTCTCGGGCTGGCAGCCCCAGCATTTT. It specifies CASSQVSGWQPQHF.

The rearrangement uses TRBV3-1 and TRBJ2-1; 9 nucleotides agree with TRBD2. The CDR3 extends over 14 amino acids. From germline, CDR1 is LGHDT and CDR2 YNNKEL (reference sequence). Trimming removed 6 bases from V and 8 bases from J; junction bases left unmatched: 8. The CDR3 is CASRAGGGGDEQFF. CDR3 DNA: TGTGCCAGCAGAGCGGGGGGCGGCGGCGATGAGCAGTTCTTC.

The chain links TRBV6-2 or TRBV6-3 to TRBJ1-5; 7 bases are a match to TRBD1. The CDR3 is 15 amino acids. V shed 5 bases, J shed 3 bases, and the junction held 7 bases outside the gene matches. The germline gives CDR1 MNHEY, CDR2 SVGEGT. This CDR3 reads CASSRQGNPNQPQHF. The CDR3 DNA reads TGTGCCAGCAGTCGACAGGGAAACCCCAATCAGCCCCAGCATTTT.

This clonotype was counted ten times or more. The chain recombines TRBV5-1 with TRBJ1-2, with 8 positions matching TRBD1. V lost 0 bases and J lost 7; bases outside the gene matches: 11. This CDR3 has 16 residues. Germline V CDR1 and CDR2: SGHRS, YFSETQ. The CDR3 region is CASSLVAGQGYSGYTF. CDR3 bases: TGCGCCAGCAGCTTGGTTGCCGGACAGGGTTATAGTGGCTACACCTTC.

The chain joins TRBV7-9 to TRBJ2-1, with 8 bases that match TRBD2. Looked up from germline, CDR1 is SEHNR and CDR2 is FQNEAQ (reference sequence). V gave up 3 bases and J gave up 8 bases; unmatched junction bases: 9. CDR3 size: 15 residues. The CDR3 sequence: CASSFPGSGVYEQFF. The CDR3, as DNA: TGTGCCAGCAGCTTCCCGGGTAGCGGGGTATATGAGCAGTTCTTC.

A few counts support this clonotype. The V and J genes are TRBV28 and TRBJ2-7, with 12 bases matching TRBD1. V was pared by 3 bases and J by 6 bases, with 6 bases of the junction left unmatched. There are 15 residues in the CDR3. Germline V gene sequence: CDR1 MDHEN, CDR2 SYDVKM. CDR3 protein: CASSFLGQGAGEQYF. In nucleotides, the CDR3 is TGTGCCAGCAGTTTTTTGGGACAGGGGGCTGGCGAGCAGTACTTC.

The chain employs TRBV30 and TRBJ1-2; D unresolved. Germline V CDR1 and CDR2: GTSNPN, SVGIG (reference sequence). The CDR3 is 13 amino acids. The V end was cut by 4 bases, the J end by 1 base, with 10 bases between. CDR3 sequence (DNA): TGTGCCTGGATGGACGGAGTTAACTATGGCTACACCTTC. Translating gives CAWMDGVNYGYTF.

This clonotype has more than one count but fewer than ten. The chain uses TRBV21-1 and TRBJ1-4; the table's D call, TRBD1, has no DNA check behind it. TRBV21-1 is a pseudogene. The CDR3 loop spans 15 amino acids. The CDR3 here is CASSKCEGRGEKLFF. Written as DNA, the CDR3 is TGTGCCAGCAGCAAATGTGAAGGGCGAGGTGAAAAACTGTTTTTT.

This clonotype was seen at least ten times. This chain uses TRBV20-1 with TRBJ2-4, with a tentative D call TRBD1 (6 bases). Trimming took 3 bases from V and 0 from J, leaving 9 bases between them. The germline CDR1 and CDR2 sequences are DFQATT and SNEGSKA (reference sequence). The length of the CDR3 is 14 residues. This CDR3 reads CSASRGLAKNIQYF. In DNA form, the CDR3 reads TGCAGTGCTAGCAGGGGCCTAGCCAAAAACATTCAGTACTTC.

The sample holds many counts of this clonotype. This rearrangement joins TRBV5-1 to TRBJ2-7; D possibly uses TRBD1 or TRBD2 (6 bases each). The ends were cut back, 5 bases at V and 2 bases at J, with 11 bases in the middle. Per germline, CDR1 SGHRS and CDR2 YFSETQ. The CDR3 extends over 13 amino acids. The CDR3, as DNA: TGCGCCAGCAGGGAGGAGGGGGCCTACGAGCAGTACTTC. This gives the protein CASREEGAYEQYF.

This clonotype was counted a few times. The genes are TRBV6-2 or TRBV6-3 and TRBJ2-3, with D unclear. CDR1 is MNHEY and CDR2 is SVGEGT in the germline V gene. The length of the CDR3 is 17 residues. Trimming cost V 2 bases and J 0 bases, with 15 bases left between them. CDR3 loop: CASSYGLEWGSTDTQYF. The CDR3 nucleotides read TGTGCCAGCAGTTACGGCCTCGAGTGGGGAAGCACAGATACGCAGTATTTT.

The V gene is TRBV20-1, the J gene TRBJ2-3, with D perhaps TRBD1 (6 bases). Between the trimmed V and J ends, which lost 3 bases and 6 bases, there was a span of 16 bases. Germline V gene sequence: CDR1 DFQATT, CDR2 SNEGSKA (reference sequence). The CDR3 is made up of 14 amino acids. The CDR3, as DNA: TGCAGTGCTAGTGAAGGACAGTATTCGGATACGCAGTATTTT. It encodes CSASEGQYSDTQYF.

The sample holds many counts of this clonotype. The genes are TRBV10-3 and TRBJ2-7; maybe TRBD1 (5 bases). Germline lookup yields CDR1 ENHRY and CDR2 SYGVKD. Between the trimmed V and J ends, which lost 8 bases and 2 bases, there was a span of 10 bases. The CDR3 is made up of 12 amino acids. Here the CDR3 DNA reads TGTGCCATCGGCGACAGAGCCTACGAGCAGTACTTC. Its translation is CAIGDRAYEQYF.